The T cell receptor (beta chain) described here comes from a study of shared clonotypes between healthy human individuals. The CDR3 spans 16 residues. CDR1 is SGHAT and CDR2 is FQNNGV in the germline V gene. Trimming stripped 1 base from V and 4 bases from J, with 16 bases between. Only Caucasian adults living in Nashville, Tennessee made up the donor group. The data were produced by immunoSEQ multiplex PCR, yet TCRdb's version contains in-frame clones alone and is incomplete. Found here are around 500,000 clones, approximately 82% of them singletons; the top ten hold more than 10%. This receptor was taken from a woman in her thirties or forties in good health. Some clones in this sample may be carry-over from other donors' samples. The sequenced sample consisted of PBMCs. The chain has TRBV11-2 and TRBJ2-5; D unclear. The CDR3 nucleotides are TGTGCCAGCAGCTTAGTAGGGCCCGGTCCGGGAGAGACCCAGTACTTC. This codes for CASSLVGPGPGETQYF.